One sample yielded the 25 T cell receptor beta chains listed below, sequenced in a study of T-cell memory formation after mild COVID-19. TCRdb ran MiXCR on the 5' RACE reads and lists one entry per CDR3 protein. The sample records about 390,000 distinct CDR3 sequences, more than 20% being singletons. Sequences were obtained from PBMCs or a T cell subset sorted from them (not recorded which). The receptors come from an adult woman who had mild COVID-19 (a few samples of this study predate the infection). Cell type and time point are not known.

Details on this clonotype: An end of the junction does not agree with germline; a read error may underlie this. V and J are TRBV9 and TRBJ2-1, with TRBD1 matching 10 bases. This CDR3 is 12 amino acids long. The germline CDR1 and CDR2 sequences are SGDLS and YYNGEE. Written as DNA, the CDR3 is TGTGCCAGCAGCGCCGACGGGACAGGGGTTGTCTTC. Translation gives CASSADGTGVVF. Combining the CDR3 with reference TRBV9 and TRBJ2-1 gives the whole variable domain DSGVTQTPKHLITATGQRVTLRCSPRSGDLSVYWYQQSLDQGLQFLIQYYNGEERAKGNILERFSAQQFPDLHSELNLSSLELGDSALYFCASSADGTGVVFGPGTRLTVL.

The chain links TRBV7-9 to TRBJ2-7; 9 nucleotides align to TRBD2. With V trimmed by 3 bases and J by 3 bases, 12 bases remained unmatched. The CDR3 spans 17 residues. The V gene's germline CDR1 is SEHNR and CDR2 FQNEAQ (reference sequence). CDR3 sequence: CASSLSGSGSRLYEQYF. The CDR3 coding sequence is TGTGCCAGCAGCTTGTCGGGTAGCGGGAGTAGACTCTACGAGCAGTACTTC.

J is TRBJ2-3 and V is TRBV5-4; 7 nucleotides agree with TRBD2. The CDR3 length is 14 residues. V was pared by 4 bases and J by 4 bases, with 6 bases of the junction left unmatched. Germline loops: CDR1 SGHNT, CDR2 YYREEE (reference sequence). The CDR3 DNA sequence: TGTGCCAGCAGCAGGCGGGAGCTACCAGATACGCAGTATTTT. Amino acid sequence: CASSRRELPDTQYF.

A few counts support this clonotype. The J gene is TRBJ1-5, the V gene TRBV20-1, with a tentative D call TRBD1 (5 bases). The V gene lost 5 bases and the J gene lost 0 bases, with 8 bases spanning the gap. The CDR3 is 13 amino acids. Germline lookup yields CDR1 DFQATT and CDR2 SNEGSKA (reference sequence). Here the CDR3 reads CSASTASNQPQHF. The CDR3 nucleotides are TGCAGTGCTTCGACAGCTAGCAATCAGCCCCAGCATTTT.

The genes are TRBV7-8 and TRBJ2-2, with 10 bases matching TRBD2. Germline CDR1 and CDR2: SGHVS and FQNEAQ. The trim removed 5 bases at V and 2 bases at J, leaving 8 bases unmatched. The CDR3 is 17 residues long. The CDR3 sequence is CASSHILLAGNTGELFF. The CDR3 DNA sequence: TGTGCCAGCAGCCACATACTACTAGCGGGAAACACCGGGGAGCTGTTTTTT.

The chain links TRBV4-1 to TRBJ1-6, with TRBD1 matching 7 bases. The CDR3 spans 16 residues. Germline CDR1 reads MGHRA; CDR2 reads YSYEKL. V lost 1 base and J lost 7; bases outside the gene matches: 7. CDR3 bases: TGCGCCAGCAGCCAAGCCCGGGGGACAGTGAATTCACCCCTCCACTTT. Translating gives CASSQARGTVNSPLHF.

This clonotype was detected only once. The chain employs TRBV20-1 and TRBJ2-1; 10 bases map to TRBD2. The CDR3 loop spans 16 amino acids. Germline V gives CDR1 DFQATT, CDR2 SNEGSKA (reference sequence). The trim removed 0 bases at V and 4 bases at J, leaving 6 bases unmatched. CDR3 sequence: CSARDGLAGVYNEQFF. Written as DNA, the CDR3 is TGCAGTGCTAGAGATGGGCTAGCGGGAGTTTACAATGAGCAGTTCTTC.

This chain joins TRBV6-6 and TRBJ2-5, with D unclear. The V end was cut by 2 bases, the J end by 2 bases, with 12 bases between. The V gene's germline CDR1 is MNHNY and CDR2 SVGAGI (reference sequence). The CDR3 sequence is 15 residues long. The CDR3 region is CASSYVSRVQETQYF. The CDR3 DNA is TGTGCCAGCAGTTACGTATCTAGAGTACAAGAGACCCAGTACTTC.

This clonotype was picked up a small number of times. This chain links TRBV7-9 with TRBJ1-4; 8 bases agree with TRBD1. The CDR3 runs 14 residues. V lost 5 bases, J lost 7 bases, and 6 bases stayed unmatched. The germline CDR1 and CDR2 sequences are SEHNR and FQNEAQ (reference sequence). This CDR3 is CASSGGQGREKLFF. The DNA for the CDR3 is TGTGCCAGCAGCGGAGGACAGGGACGTGAAAAACTGTTTTTT.

This clonotype was picked up a small number of times. The chain carries TRBV4-2 and TRBJ2-1; 7 bases are a match to TRBD2. Germline V gene data show CDR1 as LGHNA and CDR2 as YNFKEQ. CDR3 size: 16 residues. Germline trimming cut 1 base from V and 9 bases from J; bases unmatched to any gene: 12. The CDR3 reads CASSQVSSGVGGEQFF. In DNA form, the CDR3 reads TGTGCCAGCAGCCAAGTATCTAGCGGAGTGGGCGGTGAGCAGTTCTTC.

There are a few counts of this clonotype. V gene TRBV12-3 or TRBV12-4 combines with J gene TRBJ2-3; TRBD2 is a possible D gene (5 bases). V lost 5 bases and J 7 bases, leaving 13 bases between the germline ends. The CDR3 extends over 13 amino acids. CDR3 nucleotide sequence: TGTGCCAGCAGTGCCACTAGGATCCATACGCAGTATTTT. Translating it yields CASSATRIHTQYF.

The J gene is TRBJ1-1, the V gene TRBV2, with 8 bases identical to TRBD1. Germline V gene lookup returns CDR1 SNHLY and CDR2 FYNNEI. CDR3 length: 14 residues. Losses at the gene ends were 9 bases for V and 0 bases for J; bases not matched to a gene: 6. CDR3 nucleotide sequence: TGTGCCAGGAACAGGGGGGCTATGAACACTGAAGCTTTCTTT. This codes for CARNRGAMNTEAFF.

This clonotype has only a few counts. This sequence joins TRBV11-2 and TRBJ2-7; no definite D call. The CDR3 has 15 amino acids. From germline, CDR1 is SGHAT and CDR2 FQNNGV. V was trimmed by 3 bases and J by 1 base, leaving 13 bases between them. The CDR3 bases are TGTGCCAGCAGCTTCAATTATATTGGGTCCTACGAGCAGTACTTC. Protein: CASSFNYIGSYEQYF. Full variable domain (outside the CDR3, taken from reference TRBV11-2 and TRBJ2-7): EAGVAQSPRYKIIEKRQSVAFWCNPISGHATLYWYQQILGQGPKLLIQFQNNGVVDDSQLPKDRFSAERLKGVDSTLKIQPAKLEDSAVYLCASSFNYIGSYEQYFGPGTRLTVT.

A few counts support this clonotype. The rearrangement links TRBV15 to TRBJ1-2; D gene unclear. Trimming pared 5 bases from V and 4 bases from J, leaving 14 bases between. This CDR3 is built from 14 residues. Germline CDR1 and CDR2: LNHNV and YYDKDF (reference sequence). CDR3 in DNA: TGTGCCACCAGCGAAACGGTGTTGGCCTATGGCTACACCTTC. Translating gives CATSETVLAYGYTF. The full variable domain, in which reference TRBV15 and TRBJ1-2 provide the parts outside the CDR3, is DAMVIQNPRYQVTQFGKPVTLSCSQTLNHNVMYWYQQKSSQAPKLLFHYYDKDFNNEADTPDNFQSRRPNTSFCFLDIRSPGLGDTAMYLCATSETVLAYGYTFGSGTRLTVV.

Only a few counts were recorded for this clonotype. The rearrangement uses TRBV6-2 or TRBV6-3 and TRBJ1-1; D ambiguous. Trimming left V 2 bases short and J 0 bases short, with 31 bases between. Germline lookup yields CDR1 MNHEY and CDR2 SVGEGT. This CDR3 is built from 22 residues. Written as DNA, the CDR3 is TGTGCCAGCAGTTACAACGTAGGAGGGCGCGGCTGGAAAGCTCCGATGAACACTGAAGCTTTCTTT. It codes for CASSYNVGGRGWKAPMNTEAFF.

The chain combines TRBV7-2 with TRBJ1-3; D is ambiguous. The germline gives CDR1 SGHTA, CDR2 FQGNSA. This CDR3 comprises 15 residues. The V end lost 1 base, the J end lost 0 bases, and 7 bases lay between the germline ends. CDR3 bases: TGTGCCAGCAGCTTAGTGGGGTTCTCTGGAAACACCATATATTTT. Its protein product is CASSLVGFSGNTIYF.

The chain uses TRBV11-3 and TRBJ2-5, with a tentative D call TRBD2 (6 bases). The CDR3 runs to 15 residues. Germline-derived CDR1 and CDR2 are SGHNT and YENEEA. Trimming removed 4 bases from V and 2 bases from J, with 14 bases in between. The CDR3 sequence: CASSSGEVGQETQYF. CDR3 DNA: TGTGCCAGCAGCTCGGGGGAGGTGGGACAAGAGACCCAGTACTTC.

The rearrangement links TRBV7-9 to TRBJ2-4, with TRBD2 as a possible D gene (6 bases). V dropped 5 bases and J dropped 8 bases, with 16 bases sitting between them. Looked up from germline, CDR1 is SEHNR and CDR2 is FQNEAQ (reference sequence). The CDR3 totals 14 residues. CDR3 nucleotides: TGTGCCAGCAGCCGGGACTCCGGAGGCGACATTCAGTACTTC. Translating gives CASSRDSGGDIQYF.

This clonotype has more than one count but fewer than ten. This chain uses TRBV27 with TRBJ2-3, with TRBD2 identical over 10 bases. In germline, CDR1 is MNHEY, CDR2 SMNVEV (reference sequence). V was clipped by 8 bases and J by 2 bases; unmatched bases: 16. This CDR3 is built from 18 residues. CDR3 residues: CASLSLLAGARNTDTQYF. The DNA for the CDR3 is TGTGCCAGCCTGTCTCTTCTAGCGGGAGCGCGAAACACAGATACGCAGTATTTT.

This clonotype was detected a few times. CDR3 amino acids: CASSLGTSNYGYTF. DNA for the CDR3: TGCGCCAGCAGCTTGGGCACCTCAAACTATGGCTACACCTTC. The chain combines TRBV5-1 with TRBJ1-2; D gene uncertain. The CDR3 consists of 14 residues. The germline CDR1 and CDR2 sequences are SGHRS and YFSETQ. V dropped 0 bases and J dropped 2 bases, with 8 bases sitting between them.

This clonotype has more than one count but fewer than ten. V gene TRBV5-1 combines with J gene TRBJ2-1, with 13 bases aligning to TRBD2. The trim removed 7 bases at V and 13 bases at J, leaving 11 bases unmatched. CDR3 length: 14 amino acids. Per germline, CDR1 SGHRS and CDR2 YFSETQ. In nucleotides, the CDR3 is TGCGCCAGCGCCGGGACTAGCGGGACCTGGGGCCAGTTCTTC. Residues: CASAGTSGTWGQFF.

The chain is built from TRBV18 and TRBJ2-7; 11 nucleotides match TRBD1. The CDR3 consists of 17 residues. Germline-derived CDR1 and CDR2 are KGHSH and LQKENI. V trimming: 3 bases; J trimming: 1 base; junction bases outside the gene matches: 8. CDR3: CASSPGQGASWSYEQYF. As DNA, the CDR3 is TGTGCCAGCTCACCCGGACAGGGGGCCTCCTGGTCCTACGAGCAGTACTTC.

In this sample, this clonotype turned up a few times. This chain uses TRBV7-2 with TRBJ2-2; 8 bases are shared with TRBD1. This CDR3 spans 13 amino acids. Trimming took 10 bases from V and 0 from J; bases not matched to a gene: 1. CDR1 and CDR2 (germline): SGHTA, FQGNSA. The CDR3 DNA reads TGTGCCAAGGGACAGGCGAACACCGGGGAGCTGTTTTTT. Translated, it gives CAKGQANTGELFF.

This clonotype was seen a few times. The chain employs TRBV4-3 and TRBJ1-5; D unresolved. The V gene lost 0 bases and the J gene lost 6 bases, with 12 bases spanning the gap. The CDR3 spans 15 residues. Germline V CDR1 and CDR2: LGHNA, YSLEER. In DNA, the CDR3 is TGCGCCAGCAGCCAAGATCGGAGGGAGCCTCAGCCCCAGCATTTT. It codes for CASSQDRREPQPQHF.

The rearrangement uses TRBV15 and TRBJ2-3; 9 nucleotides agree with TRBD2. CDR3 length equals 20 residues. Germline V gives CDR1 LNHNV, CDR2 YYDKDF (reference sequence). Trimming removed 0 bases from V and 4 bases from J; junction bases left unmatched: 17. Here the CDR3 reads CATSREVGGRGLPTADTQYF. The CDR3 coding sequence is TGTGCCACCAGCAGAGAAGTTGGCGGGAGGGGCCTCCCAACTGCAGATACGCAGTATTTT.